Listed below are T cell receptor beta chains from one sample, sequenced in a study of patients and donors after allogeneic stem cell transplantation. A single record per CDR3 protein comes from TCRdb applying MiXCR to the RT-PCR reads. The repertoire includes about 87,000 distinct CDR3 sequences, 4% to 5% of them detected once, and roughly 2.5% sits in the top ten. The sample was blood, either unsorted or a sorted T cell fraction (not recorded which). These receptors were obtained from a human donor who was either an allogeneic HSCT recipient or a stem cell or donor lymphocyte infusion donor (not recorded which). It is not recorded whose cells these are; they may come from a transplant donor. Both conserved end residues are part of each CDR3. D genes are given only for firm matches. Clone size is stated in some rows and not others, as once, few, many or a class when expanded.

CDR3 protein: CASSSTNFRGVNTEAFF
CDR3 DNA: TGTGCCAGCAGTTCGACAAACTTCAGGGGAGTGAACACTGAAGCTTTCTTT
clone size: many
J gene: TRBJ1-1
D gene: .
V gene: TRBV27

CDR3 protein: CSARDSRGGPIYNEQFF
CDR3 DNA: TGCAGTGCTAGAGATTCGAGGGGGGGCCCTATCTACAATGAGCAGTTCTTC
clone size: many
J gene: TRBJ2-1
D gene: .
V gene: TRBV20-1

CDR3 protein: CASSANNEQFF
CDR3 DNA: TGTGCCAGCAGCGCGAACAATGAGCAGTTCTTC
clone size: .
J gene: TRBJ2-1
D gene: .
V gene: TRBV7-2

CDR3 protein: CASSLSGQGEAFF
CDR3 DNA: TGTGCCAGCAGTTTATCGGGACAGGGAGAAGCTTTCTTT
clone size: many
J gene: TRBJ1-1
D gene: TRBD1
V gene: TRBV27

CDR3 protein: CASTRIYRGTYEQYF
CDR3 DNA: TGTGCCAGCACCCGCATATACAGGGGAACCTACGAGCAGTACTTC
clone size: many
J gene: TRBJ2-7
D gene: TRBD1
V gene: TRBV28

CDR3 protein: CASSLGGYLGADTQYF
CDR3 DNA: TGTGCCAGCAGCTTAGGGGGTTACTTGGGGGCAGATACGCAGTATTTT
clone size: few
J gene: TRBJ2-3
D gene: .
V gene: TRBV7-3

CDR3 protein: CASSALAGDEQFF
CDR3 DNA: TGTGCCAGCAGCGCACTAGCGGGAGATGAGCAGTTCTTC
clone size: few
J gene: TRBJ2-1
D gene: TRBD2
V gene: TRBV13

CDR3 protein: CASSFGTSSSYNEQFF
CDR3 DNA: TGCGCCAGCAGCTTTGGGACTTCGTCATCCTACAATGAGCAGTTCTTC
clone size: many
J gene: TRBJ2-1
D gene: .
V gene: TRBV5-1

CDR3 protein: CASSSEPRGTEAFF
CDR3 DNA: TGTGCCAGCAGCTCAGAACCCCGGGGCACTGAAGCTTTCTTT
clone size: .
J gene: TRBJ1-1
D gene: .
V gene: TRBV7-8

CDR3 protein: CASSQMGLGYEQYF
CDR3 DNA: TGTGCCAGCAGCCAAATGGGGCTGGGGTACGAGCAGTACTTC
clone size: many
J gene: TRBJ2-7
D gene: .
V gene: TRBV3-1

CDR3 protein: CASSFGSRRRRGNTIYF
CDR3 DNA: TGTGCCAGCAGTTTTGGGTCCCGGAGGCGCCGAGGAAACACCATATATTTT
clone size: many
J gene: TRBJ1-3
D gene: .
V gene: TRBV28

CDR3 protein: CASSLPPGSPLHF
CDR3 DNA: TGTGCCAGCAGCTTGCCCCCCGGTTCACCCCTCCACTTT
clone size: .
J gene: TRBJ1-6
D gene: .
V gene: TRBV5-4

CDR3 protein: CASSLIGGLAGTDTQYF
CDR3 DNA: TGTGCCAGCAGCCTCATTGGTGGACTAGCGGGCACAGATACGCAGTATTTT
clone size: many
J gene: TRBJ2-3
D gene: TRBD2
V gene: TRBV7-8

CDR3 protein: CASSQGVANSGANVLTF
CDR3 DNA: TGTGCCAGCAGCCAAGGAGTGGCTAACTCTGGGGCCAACGTCCTGACTTTC
clone size: many
J gene: TRBJ2-6
D gene: .
V gene: TRBV7-8

CDR3 protein: CSALLPGGTDTQYF
CDR3 DNA: TGCAGTGCACTACTACCGGGCGGCACAGATACGCAGTATTTT
clone size: many
J gene: TRBJ2-3
D gene: .
V gene: TRBV20-1

CDR3 protein: CASSYPGQGNNEQFF
CDR3 DNA: TGTGCCAGCAGCTATCCGGGACAGGGTAACAATGAGCAGTTCTTC
clone size: many
J gene: TRBJ2-1
D gene: TRBD1
V gene: TRBV7-6

CDR3 protein: CASSQQGSGNNIYF
CDR3 DNA: TGTGCCAGCAGCCAACAGGGGTCTGGAAACAACATATATTTT
clone size: .
J gene: TRBJ1-3
D gene: TRBD1
V gene: TRBV12-3/TRBV12-4

CDR3 protein: CASSLTGAAETQYF
CDR3 DNA: TGTGCCAGCAGCCTAACAGGGGCGGCGGAGACCCAGTACTTC
clone size: few
J gene: TRBJ2-5
D gene: TRBD1
V gene: TRBV28

CDR3 protein: CASTSHRAGQETQYF
CDR3 DNA: TGTGCCAGCACTTCTCATAGGGCGGGACAAGAGACCCAGTACTTC
clone size: .
J gene: TRBJ2-5
D gene: .
V gene: TRBV28

CDR3 protein: CASSTKGGGEQYF
CDR3 DNA: TGTGCCAGCTCAACGAAGGGAGGAGGAGAGCAGTACTTC
clone size: many
J gene: TRBJ2-7
D gene: .
V gene: TRBV18

CDR3 protein: CASSATDSVETQYF
CDR3 DNA: TGCGCCAGCTCTGCGACAGATTCCGTGGAGACCCAGTACTTC
clone size: many
J gene: TRBJ2-5
D gene: .
V gene: TRBV5-1

CDR3 protein: CASSRWVDTQYF
CDR3 DNA: TGTGCCAGCAGCCGCTGGGTCGATACGCAGTATTTT
clone size: many
J gene: TRBJ2-3
D gene: .
V gene: TRBV11-2

CDR3 protein: CATASVREQFF
CDR3 DNA: TGTGCCACCGCGTCGGTGCGTGAGCAGTTCTTC
clone size: many
J gene: TRBJ2-1
D gene: .
V gene: TRBV25-1

CDR3 protein: CSARARGGQTYEQYF
CDR3 DNA: TGCAGTGCTAGAGCCCGGGGGGGCCAAACCTACGAGCAGTACTTC
clone size: few
J gene: TRBJ2-7
D gene: TRBD2
V gene: TRBV20-1

CDR3 protein: CASSYLGTGGSRGYTF
CDR3 DNA: TGTGCCAGCAGTTATCTCGGGACAGGGGGCTCGAGAGGCTACACCTTC
clone size: many
J gene: TRBJ1-2
D gene: TRBD1
V gene: TRBV6-5

CDR3 protein: CASSSGSNTEAFF
CDR3 DNA: TGTGCCAGCAGCTCGGGATCGAACACTGAAGCTTTCTTT
clone size: many
J gene: TRBJ1-1
D gene: .
V gene: TRBV11-3

CDR3 protein: CATSRDSSPEGTQYF
CDR3 DNA: TGTGCCACCAGCAGAGATTCCAGCCCAGAAGGTACGCAGTATTTT
clone size: many
J gene: TRBJ2-3
D gene: .
V gene: TRBV15

CDR3 protein: CASSFTGGEQYF
CDR3 DNA: TGTGCCAGCAGCTTTACAGGGGGAGAGCAGTACTTC
clone size: many
J gene: TRBJ2-7
D gene: TRBD1
V gene: TRBV5-4

CDR3 protein: CASTQPGGQETQYF
CDR3 DNA: TGTGCCAGCACCCAACCAGGGGGCCAAGAGACCCAGTACTTC
clone size: many
J gene: TRBJ2-5
D gene: TRBD1
V gene: TRBV6-1

CDR3 protein: CASSLGRGNTEAFF
CDR3 DNA: TGCGCCAGCAGCTTGGGGAGGGGGAACACTGAAGCTTTCTTT
clone size: many
J gene: TRBJ1-1
D gene: .
V gene: TRBV5-1

CDR3 protein: CATSDSGTGDTEQFF
CDR3 DNA: TGTGCCACCAGTGATTCCGGGACAGGGGATACTGAGCAGTTCTTC
clone size: .
J gene: TRBJ2-1
D gene: TRBD1
V gene: TRBV24-1

CDR3 protein: CASSASPLGAQGGELFF
CDR3 DNA: TGTGCCAGCAGCGCCAGCCCCTTAGGGGCCCAGGGGGGGGAACTGTTTTTT
clone size: many
J gene: TRBJ1-4
D gene: TRBD1
V gene: TRBV9

CDR3 protein: CASAKTTGSIGETQYF
CDR3 DNA: TGTGCCAGCGCCAAGACTACAGGTTCGATAGGAGAGACCCAGTACTTC
clone size: many
J gene: TRBJ2-5
D gene: .
V gene: TRBV3-1

CDR3 protein: CSTRLLGPYGYTF
CDR3 DNA: TGCAGCACGCGTTTACTGGGGCCGTATGGCTACACCTTC
clone size: many
J gene: TRBJ1-2
D gene: .
V gene: TRBV29-1

CDR3 protein: CASSLLALSSYEQYF
CDR3 DNA: TGTGCCAGCAGTCTACTAGCGCTTAGCTCCTACGAGCAGTACTTC
clone size: many
J gene: TRBJ2-7
D gene: TRBD2
V gene: TRBV6-1

CDR3 protein: CATSDSGQGTYNEQFF
CDR3 DNA: TGTGCCACCAGTGATTCGGGACAGGGGACCTACAATGAGCAGTTCTTC
clone size: many
J gene: TRBJ2-1
D gene: TRBD1
V gene: TRBV24-1

CDR3 protein: CASSQGAGHQETQYF
CDR3 DNA: TGTGCCAGCAGCCAAGGGGCGGGTCACCAAGAGACCCAGTACTTC
clone size: .
J gene: TRBJ2-5
D gene: .
V gene: TRBV3-1

CDR3 protein: CASSLMTRSEAFF
CDR3 DNA: TGTGCCAGCAGTTTAATGACCAGGAGTGAAGCTTTCTTT
clone size: many
J gene: TRBJ1-1
D gene: .
V gene: TRBV27

CDR3 protein: CASSYLGRQGRRGNEQFF
CDR3 DNA: TGTGCCAGCAGTTACTTGGGGAGACAGGGCAGAAGAGGCAATGAGCAGTTCTTC
clone size: few
J gene: TRBJ2-1
D gene: TRBD1
V gene: TRBV6-2/TRBV6-3

CDR3 protein: CATSRDRPGAGGEKLFF
CDR3 DNA: TGTGCCACCAGCAGAGATCGTCCGGGGGCGGGTGGAGAAAAACTGTTTTTT
clone size: many
J gene: TRBJ1-4
D gene: .
V gene: TRBV15

CDR3 protein: CASSPRTEGTGELFF
CDR3 DNA: TGTGCCAGCTCGCCTAGGACAGAAGGAACCGGGGAGCTGTTTTTT
clone size: many
J gene: TRBJ2-2
D gene: .
V gene: TRBV18